These 12 T cell receptor beta chains share one sample of origin, sequenced in a study of PD-1 blockade in classical Hodgkin lymphoma. Regarding time point: cycle 4 day 1 (C4D1), after five to seven weeks of nivolumab. There was relapse after autologous stem cell transplantation in every patient, and there was variation in brentuximab vedotin exposure. Isolation of CD4+ T cells from thawed PBMCs was performed by magnetic negative selection. The repertoire was sequenced with immunoSEQ multiplex PCR; TCRdb's copy has only in-frame clones and lacks some. The table lists roughly 30,000 clones, 70% to 85% of them singletons, with around 0.6% in the top ten. Specimen: CD4+ T cells from blood, collected before the fourth cycle of nivolumab. Every receptor here comes from a human donor with classical Hodgkin lymphoma.

V usage is TRBV7-2 and J usage is TRBJ2-7; 9 bases align to TRBD1. The CDR3 is made up of 13 amino acids. CDR1 SGHTA and CDR2 FQGNSA come from the germline V gene. V gave up 5 bases and J gave up 3 bases; unmatched junction bases: 2. The CDR3 region is CASSTGQGYEQYF. Written as DNA, the CDR3 is TGTGCCAGCAGCACGGGACAGGGCTACGAGCAGTACTTC.

V and J are TRBV25-1 and TRBJ1-2, with D uncertain. The CDR3 extends over 13 amino acids. V dropped 3 bases and J dropped 3 bases, with 8 bases sitting between them. CDR1 and CDR2 (germline): MGHDK, SYGVNS. CDR3 coding DNA: TGTGCCAGCAGTGATGGACTACACTATGGCTACACCTTC. Residues: CASSDGLHYGYTF.

The chain links TRBV2 to TRBJ2-7; D is possibly TRBD1 (6 bases). This CDR3 spans 15 amino acids. CDR1 SNHLY and CDR2 FYNNEI come from the germline V gene. V was shortened by 6 bases and J by 2 bases, with 17 bases between the two germline ends. In DNA form, the CDR3 reads TGTGCCAGCAGCTACCAACAGGGTGTGACCTACGAGCAGTACTTC. Translation gives CASSYQQGVTYEQYF.

V usage is TRBV5-5 and J usage is TRBJ2-3; D is perhaps TRBD1 or TRBD2 (5 bases each). This CDR3 spans 14 amino acids. Germline CDR1 is SGHKS and CDR2 is YYEKEE (reference sequence). Trimming took off 4 bases at V and 1 base at J, with 10 bases between the two ends. This CDR3 reads CASSTQGRTDTQYF. DNA of the CDR3: TGTGCCAGCAGCACTCAGGGACGCACAGATACGCAGTATTTT.

The chain couples TRBV4-1 to TRBJ2-7, with 11 bases that match TRBD1. This CDR3 region has 16 residues. The V gene end was trimmed by 3 bases and the J gene end by 4 bases; junction bases not matched to a gene: 8. CDR1 is MGHRA and CDR2 is YSYEKL in the germline V gene. CDR3 in amino acids: CASSHPRDRGLYEQYF. In nucleotides, the CDR3 is TGCGCCAGCAGCCACCCCCGGGACAGGGGGTTGTACGAGCAGTACTTC.

The chain recombines TRBV27 with TRBJ2-7, with TRBD1 matching 9 bases. The CDR3 consists of 15 residues. V gave up 5 bases and J gave up 3 bases; unmatched junction bases: 8. Germline CDR1 reads MNHEY; CDR2 reads SMNVEV (reference sequence). The CDR3 loop is CASSETRDRVYEQYF. The DNA for the CDR3 is TGTGCCAGCAGTGAAACCCGGGACAGGGTCTACGAGCAGTACTTC.

This clone appeared a few times. V is TRBV7-3 and J is TRBJ1-2; D remains unclear. Germline V gives CDR1 SGHTA, CDR2 FQGTGA. The CDR3 spans 12 residues. CDR3 region: CARGAGMGGYTF. The CDR3 coding sequence is TGTGCTCGGGGTGCGGGGATGGGAGGCTACACCTTC.

The chain joins TRBV27 to TRBJ2-5; 9 bases align to TRBD1. V lost 5 bases to trimming and J lost 0 bases; unmatched junction nucleotides: 4. Germline V gene sequence: CDR1 MNHEY, CDR2 SMNVEV (reference sequence). The CDR3 consists of 15 residues. CDR3 DNA sequence: TGTGCCAGCAGTCCGGGACAGGGCAACCAAGAGACCCAGTACTTC. Translation: CASSPGQGNQETQYF.

The chain links TRBV6-5 to TRBJ1-6; 8 nucleotides align to TRBD1. Germline V gives CDR1 MNHEY, CDR2 SVGAGI. The CDR3 extends over 13 amino acids. Trimming cost V 6 bases and J 8 bases; bases outside gene matches: 3. In DNA form, the CDR3 reads TGTGCCAGCAGAACAGGGGGGGATTCACCCCTCCACTTT. Translated, it gives CASRTGGDSPLHF.

The chain employs TRBV6-5 and TRBJ2-1; possible D gene TRBD1, 6 bases. Trimming cost V 3 bases and J 9 bases, with 15 bases left between them. The CDR3 loop spans 14 amino acids. Germline V gene sequence: CDR1 MNHEY, CDR2 SVGAGI. For the CDR3, the DNA is TGTGCCAGCAGTTATGCCGAGGGGGACGGTGAGCAGTTCTTC. Translating it yields CASSYAEGDGEQFF.

This clone was observed a few times. This chain joins TRBV10-3 and TRBJ1-2; 8 bases are shared with TRBD1. This CDR3 is built from 12 residues. Germline trimming cut 7 bases from V and 4 bases from J; bases unmatched to any gene: 2. Germline V gives CDR1 ENHRY, CDR2 SYGVKD. The chain's CDR3 is CAITGTGYGYTF. In DNA, the CDR3 is TGTGCCATCACGGGGACAGGCTATGGCTACACCTTC.

The chain carries TRBV7-6 and TRBJ2-7, with 7 nucleotides matching TRBD2. The CDR3 runs to 17 residues. The V and J ends lost 1 base and 4 bases, in that order; junction bases with no gene match: 13. Germline CDR1 SGHVS, CDR2 FNYEAQ. The CDR3 bases are TGTGCCAGCAGCTTAGATGGGGTAGCGGGTTTCCCATACGAGCAGTACTTC. Translated, it gives CASSLDGVAGFPYEQYF. Together with reference TRBV7-6 and TRBJ2-7, the CDR3 gives the full variable domain: GAGVSQSPRYKVTKRGQDVALRCDPISGHVSLYWYRQALGQGPEFLTYFNYEAQQDKSGLPNDRFSAERPEGSISTLTIQRTEQRDSAMYRCASSLDGVAGFPYEQYFGPGTRLTVT.